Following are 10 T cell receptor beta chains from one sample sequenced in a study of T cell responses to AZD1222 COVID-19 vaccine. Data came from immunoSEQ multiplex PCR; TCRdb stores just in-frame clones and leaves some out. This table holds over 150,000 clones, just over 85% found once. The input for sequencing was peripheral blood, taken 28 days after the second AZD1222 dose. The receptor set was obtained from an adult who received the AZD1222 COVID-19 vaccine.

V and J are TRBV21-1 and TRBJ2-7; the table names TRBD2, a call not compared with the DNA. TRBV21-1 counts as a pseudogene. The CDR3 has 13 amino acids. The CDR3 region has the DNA TGTGCCAGCAGCAAAACTGGGGGGTACGAGCAGTACTTC. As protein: CASSKTGGYEQYF.

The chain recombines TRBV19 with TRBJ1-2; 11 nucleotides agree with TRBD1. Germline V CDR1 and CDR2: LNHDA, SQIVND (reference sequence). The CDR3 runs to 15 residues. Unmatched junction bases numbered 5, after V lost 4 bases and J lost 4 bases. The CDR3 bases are TGTGCCAGTAGTAGCGGACAGGGGGCCACCTATGGCTACACCTTC. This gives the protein CASSSGQGATYGYTF.

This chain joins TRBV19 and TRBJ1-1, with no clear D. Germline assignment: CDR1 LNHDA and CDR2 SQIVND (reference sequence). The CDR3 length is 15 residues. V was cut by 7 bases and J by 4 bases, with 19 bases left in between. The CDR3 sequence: CASTEVQDASTEAFF. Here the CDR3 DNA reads TGTGCCAGTACAGAGGTTCAGGACGCAAGCACTGAAGCTTTCTTT.

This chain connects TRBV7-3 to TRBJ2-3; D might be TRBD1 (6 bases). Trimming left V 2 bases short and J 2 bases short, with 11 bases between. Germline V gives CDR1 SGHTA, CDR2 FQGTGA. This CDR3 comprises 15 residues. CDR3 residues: CASSLGPGVTDTQYF. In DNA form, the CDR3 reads TGTGCCAGCAGCTTAGGGCCAGGGGTCACAGATACGCAGTATTTT.

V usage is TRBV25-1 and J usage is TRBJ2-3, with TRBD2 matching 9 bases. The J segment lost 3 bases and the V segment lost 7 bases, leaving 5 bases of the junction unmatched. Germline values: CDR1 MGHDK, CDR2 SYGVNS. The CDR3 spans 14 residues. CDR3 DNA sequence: TGTGCCAGCACCCGAGCGGGGGGAACAGATACGCAGTATTTT. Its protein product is CASTRAGGTDTQYF.

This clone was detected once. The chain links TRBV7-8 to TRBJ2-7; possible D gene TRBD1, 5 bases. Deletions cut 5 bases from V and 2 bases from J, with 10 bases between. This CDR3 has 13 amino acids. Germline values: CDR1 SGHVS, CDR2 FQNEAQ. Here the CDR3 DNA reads TGTGCCAGCAGCCCAAAGACAGCCTACGAGCAGTACTTC. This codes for CASSPKTAYEQYF. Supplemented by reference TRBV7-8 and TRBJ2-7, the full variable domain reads GAGVSQSPRYKVAKRGQDVALRCDPISGHVSLFWYQQALGQGPEFLTYFQNEAQLDKSGLPSDRFFAERPEGSVSTLKIQRTQQEDSAVYLCASSPKTAYEQYFGPGTRLTVT.

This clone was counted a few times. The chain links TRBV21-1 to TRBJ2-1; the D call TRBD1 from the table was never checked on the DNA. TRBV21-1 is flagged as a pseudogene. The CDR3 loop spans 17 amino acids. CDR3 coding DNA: TGTGCCAGCAGCAAAGCGCTCCCCGGGACACCATACAATGAGCAGTTCTTC. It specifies CASSKALPGTPYNEQFF.

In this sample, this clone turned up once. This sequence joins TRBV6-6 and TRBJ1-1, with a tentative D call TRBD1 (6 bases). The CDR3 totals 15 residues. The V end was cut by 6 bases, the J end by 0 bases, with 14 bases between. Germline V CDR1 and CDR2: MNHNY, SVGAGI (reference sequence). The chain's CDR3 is CASRIGQTLNTEAFF. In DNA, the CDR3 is TGTGCCAGCAGAATCGGACAGACTCTGAACACTGAAGCTTTCTTT.

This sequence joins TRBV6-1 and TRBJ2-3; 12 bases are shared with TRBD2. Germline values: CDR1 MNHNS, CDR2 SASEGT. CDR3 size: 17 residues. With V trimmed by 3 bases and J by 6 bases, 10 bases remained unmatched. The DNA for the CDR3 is TGTGCCAGCAGTGAGTTAAGGACTAGCGGGGCGGGGGATACGCAGTATTTT. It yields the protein CASSELRTSGAGDTQYF.

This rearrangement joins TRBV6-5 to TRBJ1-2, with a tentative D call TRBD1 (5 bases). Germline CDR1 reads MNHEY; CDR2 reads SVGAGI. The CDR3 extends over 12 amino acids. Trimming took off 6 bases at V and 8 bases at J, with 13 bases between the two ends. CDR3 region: CASSVSPGGYTF. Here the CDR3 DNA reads TGTGCCAGCAGCGTATCTCCAGGGGGCTACACCTTC.